This T cell receptor (beta chain) was found in a study of blood T cell repertoires in COVID-19. Per the germline V gene, CDR1 is MDHEN and CDR2 is SYDVKM. The CDR3 runs to 13 residues. Trimming took off 6 bases at V and 2 bases at J, with 8 bases between the two ends. The repertoire was sequenced with immunoSEQ multiplex PCR; TCRdb's copy has only in-frame clones and lacks some. The table includes 80,000 to 100,000 clones, just over 85% detected once. This rearrangement joins TRBV28 to TRBJ2-1; D perhaps matches TRBD2 (5 bases). The source is an older woman in a cohort sampled during active or convalescent COVID-19. The sequencing input was peripheral blood. The CDR3 protein is CASRVAPYNEQFF. For the CDR3, the DNA is TGTGCCAGCAGGGTAGCGCCCTACAATGAGCAGTTCTTC.